The text below deals with one T cell receptor beta chain. These data come from a study of control samples from healthy donors and cancer patients. Deletions cut 4 bases from V and 1 base from J, with 13 bases between. The germline V gene has CDR1 SEHNR and CDR2 FQNEAQ (reference sequence). The CDR3 runs to 16 residues. This table comes from immunoSEQ multiplex PCR, and its TCRdb copy is limited to in-frame clones, with some not included. The sample lists over 100,000 clones, about 90% seen once, with around 2.1% in the top ten. The TCR was taken from a woman in her 50s in good health. The sequenced sample was blood. The rearrangement uses TRBV7-9 and TRBJ2-2; tentative D call: TRBD2 (6 bases). The CDR3 sequence: CASSSLWGGNTGELFF. In nucleotides, the CDR3 is TGTGCCAGCAGCTCCCTTTGGGGAGGGAACACCGGGGAGCTGTTTTTT.